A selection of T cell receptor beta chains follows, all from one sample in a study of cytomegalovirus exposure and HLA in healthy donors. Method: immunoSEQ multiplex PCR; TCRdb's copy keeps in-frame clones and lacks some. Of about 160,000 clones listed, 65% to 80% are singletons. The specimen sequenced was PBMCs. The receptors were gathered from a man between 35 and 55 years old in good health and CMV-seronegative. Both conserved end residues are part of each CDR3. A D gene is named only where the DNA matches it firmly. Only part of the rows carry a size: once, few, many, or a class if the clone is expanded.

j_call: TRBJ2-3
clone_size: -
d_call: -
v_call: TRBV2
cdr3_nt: TGTGCCAGCAGCGGTATAGCCCCTAGCACAGATACGCAGTATTTT
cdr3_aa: CASSGIAPSTDTQYF

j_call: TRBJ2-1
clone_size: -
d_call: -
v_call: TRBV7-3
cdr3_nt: TGTGCCAGCAGCCAGACGGCGGGCCCCTACAATGAGCAGTTCTTC
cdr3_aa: CASSQTAGPYNEQFF

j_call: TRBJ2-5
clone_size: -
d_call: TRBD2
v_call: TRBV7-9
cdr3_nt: TGTGCCAGCAGCTTACGGGGGGTTGGGGAGACCCAGTACTTC
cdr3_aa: CASSLRGVGETQYF

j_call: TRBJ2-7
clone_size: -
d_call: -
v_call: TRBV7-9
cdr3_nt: TGTGCCAGCAGCCACCTAGACAGCTACGAGCAGTACTTC
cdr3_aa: CASSHLDSYEQYF

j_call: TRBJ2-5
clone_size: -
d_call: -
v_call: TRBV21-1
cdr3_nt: TGTGCCATCCCCCCGGGACAGGATAAAGAGACCCAGTACTTC
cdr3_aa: CAIPPGQDKETQYF

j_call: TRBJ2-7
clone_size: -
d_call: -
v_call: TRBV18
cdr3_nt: TGTGCCAGCTCACCAATCTCAGAAACTACGAGTGAGCAGTACTTC
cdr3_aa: CASSPISETTSEQYF

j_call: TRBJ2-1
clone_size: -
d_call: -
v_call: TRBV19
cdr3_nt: TGTGCCAGTAGTATAGCTGGCCCCTACAATGAGCAGTTCTTC
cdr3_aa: CASSIAGPYNEQFF

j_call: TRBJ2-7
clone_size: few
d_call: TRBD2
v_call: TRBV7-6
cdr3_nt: TGTGCCAGCAGCTTAGTGAATAGCGGGGACAACTACGAGCAGTACTTC
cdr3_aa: CASSLVNSGDNYEQYF

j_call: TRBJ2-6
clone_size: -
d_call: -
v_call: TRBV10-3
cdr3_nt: TGTGCCATCAGTGAAAGCAGGGCCGGGGCCAACGTCCTGACTTTC
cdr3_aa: CAISESRAGANVLTF

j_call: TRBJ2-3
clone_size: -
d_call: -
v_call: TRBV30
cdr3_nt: TGTGCCTGGGTGCGGGGCGTCTACACAGATACGCAGTATTTT
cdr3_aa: CAWVRGVYTDTQYF

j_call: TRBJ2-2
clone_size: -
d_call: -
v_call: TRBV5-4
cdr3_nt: TGTGCCAGCAGTCGACAGGCTTACACCGGGGAGCTGTTTTTT
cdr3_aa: CASSRQAYTGELFF

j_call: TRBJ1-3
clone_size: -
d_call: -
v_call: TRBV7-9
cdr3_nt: TGTGCCAGCAGCTTAGAGGCGGGCTACTCTGGAAACACCATATATTTT
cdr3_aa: CASSLEAGYSGNTIYF

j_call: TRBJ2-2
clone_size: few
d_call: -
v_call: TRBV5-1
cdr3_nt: TGCGCCAGCAGCTTGGCCGCCGGGGTTCCCGGGGAGCTGTTTTTT
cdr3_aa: CASSLAAGVPGELFF

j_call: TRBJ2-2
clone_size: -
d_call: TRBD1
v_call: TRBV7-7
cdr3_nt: TGTGCTAGCAGCCGCACAGGGGAAAACACCGGGGAGCTGTTTTTT
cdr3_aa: CASSRTGENTGELFF

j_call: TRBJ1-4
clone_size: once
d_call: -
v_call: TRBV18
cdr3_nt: TGTGCCAGCTCACCGGACTCTTCAACTAATGAAAAACTGTTTTTT
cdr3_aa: CASSPDSSTNEKLFF

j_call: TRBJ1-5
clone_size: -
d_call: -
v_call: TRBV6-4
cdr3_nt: TGTGCCAGCAGTGCAGGAAGCAATCAGCCCCAGCATTTT
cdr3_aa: CASSAGSNQPQHF

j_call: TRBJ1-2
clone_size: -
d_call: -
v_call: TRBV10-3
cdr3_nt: TGTGCCATCAAATTCTGGGGCGACTATGGCTACACCTTC
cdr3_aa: CAIKFWGDYGYTF

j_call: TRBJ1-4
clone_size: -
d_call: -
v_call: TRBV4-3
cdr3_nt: TGCGCCAGCAGCCAAGATCCACAGACTAATGAAAAACTGTTTTTT
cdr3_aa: CASSQDPQTNEKLFF

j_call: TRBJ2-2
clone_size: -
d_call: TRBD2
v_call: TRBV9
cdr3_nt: TGTGCCAGCAGCGTAGGAGGTAGCGGGGGGGCCGGGGAGCTGTTTTTT
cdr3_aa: CASSVGGSGGAGELFF

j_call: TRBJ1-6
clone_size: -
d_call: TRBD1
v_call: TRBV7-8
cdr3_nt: TGTGCCAGCAGCTTATTTCCGGGACAGGGGAGGAGGTCACCCCTCCACTTT
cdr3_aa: CASSLFPGQGRRSPLHF

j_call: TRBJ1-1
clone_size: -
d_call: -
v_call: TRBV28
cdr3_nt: TGTGCCAGCACCCTGGGGGGCGGGAGGGAAGCTTTCTTT
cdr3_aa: CASTLGGGREAFF

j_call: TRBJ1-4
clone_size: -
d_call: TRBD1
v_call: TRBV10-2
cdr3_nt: TGCGCCAGCAGTGAATGGGACAGGGAAAAACTGTTTTTT
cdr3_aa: CASSEWDREKLFF

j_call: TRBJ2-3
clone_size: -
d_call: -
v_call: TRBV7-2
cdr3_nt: TGTGCCAGCAGCTTACAGGTCACAGATACGCAGTATTTT
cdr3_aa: CASSLQVTDTQYF

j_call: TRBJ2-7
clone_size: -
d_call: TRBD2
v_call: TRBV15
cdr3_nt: TGTGCCACCAGCAGAGATCTAGGACTAGAACACGAGCAGTACTTC
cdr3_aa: CATSRDLGLEHEQYF

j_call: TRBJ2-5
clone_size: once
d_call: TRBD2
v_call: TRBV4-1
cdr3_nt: TGCGCCAGCCGGAGCGGGGCAAGTGAGACCCAGTACTTC
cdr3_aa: CASRSGASETQYF

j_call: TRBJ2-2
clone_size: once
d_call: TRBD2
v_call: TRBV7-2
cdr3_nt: TGTGCCAGCAGCCGGGGACTAGCGGTGAACACCGGGGAGCTGTTTTTT
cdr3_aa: CASSRGLAVNTGELFF

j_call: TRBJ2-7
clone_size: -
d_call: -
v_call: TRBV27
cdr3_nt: TGTGCCAGCAGCAAACCCGGGTCTTACGAGCAGTACTTC
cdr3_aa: CASSKPGSYEQYF

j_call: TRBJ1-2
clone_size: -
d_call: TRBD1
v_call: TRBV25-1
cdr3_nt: TGTGCCAGCAGTCGGACAGGAAAAAACTATGGCTACACCTTC
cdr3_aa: CASSRTGKNYGYTF

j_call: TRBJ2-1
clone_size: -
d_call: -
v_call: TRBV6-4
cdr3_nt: TGTGCCGAACCCTCGTGGCGGGGAATTATAAATGAGCAGTTCTTC
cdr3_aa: CAEPSWRGIINEQFF

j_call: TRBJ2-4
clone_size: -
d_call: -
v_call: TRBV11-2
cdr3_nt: TGTGCCAGCAGCCCTACCTCGTACGGCATTCAGTACTTC
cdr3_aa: CASSPTSYGIQYF

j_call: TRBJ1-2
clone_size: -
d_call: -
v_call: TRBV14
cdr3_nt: TGTGCCAGCAGCCAAGTACCTTCGGGGGGAAACTATGGCTACACCTTC
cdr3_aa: CASSQVPSGGNYGYTF

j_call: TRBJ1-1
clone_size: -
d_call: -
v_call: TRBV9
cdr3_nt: TGTGCCAGCAGCGCCGAAGGACTGTCGATGAACACTGAAGCTTTCTTT
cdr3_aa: CASSAEGLSMNTEAFF

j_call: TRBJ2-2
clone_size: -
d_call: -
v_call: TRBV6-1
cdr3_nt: TGTGCCAGCAGTGCTCTTTTCACCGGGGAGCTGTTTTTT
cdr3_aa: CASSALFTGELFF

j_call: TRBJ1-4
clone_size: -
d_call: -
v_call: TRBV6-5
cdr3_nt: TGTGCCAGCAGGCGTCTGGGGCGCTTGAACGAAAAACTGTTTTTT
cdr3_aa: CASRRLGRLNEKLFF

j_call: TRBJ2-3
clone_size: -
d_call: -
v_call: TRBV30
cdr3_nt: TGTGCCTGGGCCACTACTACGCAGTATTTT
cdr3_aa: CAWATTTQYF

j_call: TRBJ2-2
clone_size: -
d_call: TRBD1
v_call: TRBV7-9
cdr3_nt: TGTGCCAGCAGCCCCCGGGACAGTCCGGCCGGGGAGCTGTTTTTT
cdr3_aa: CASSPRDSPAGELFF

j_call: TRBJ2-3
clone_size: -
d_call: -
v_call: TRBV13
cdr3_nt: TGTGCCAGCAGCGCACATGAGGCCTTTTTGGCGTATTTT
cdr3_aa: CASSAHEAFLAYF

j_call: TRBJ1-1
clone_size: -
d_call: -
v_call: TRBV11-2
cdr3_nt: TGTGCCAGCAGCCCCCAAAACAGGCAGCGGAACACTGAAGCTTTCTTT
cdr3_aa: CASSPQNRQRNTEAFF

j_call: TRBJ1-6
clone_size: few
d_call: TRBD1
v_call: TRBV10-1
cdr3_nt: TGCGCCAGCAGTCGACAGGGTGGGCGATCCCATTCACCCCTCCACTTT
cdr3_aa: CASSRQGGRSHSPLHF

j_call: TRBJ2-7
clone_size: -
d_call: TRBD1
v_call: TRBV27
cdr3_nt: TGTGCCAGCAGTCAGGGACAGGGGGCTCGTGAGCAGTACTTC
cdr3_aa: CASSQGQGAREQYF

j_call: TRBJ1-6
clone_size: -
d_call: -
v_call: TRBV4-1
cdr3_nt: TGCGCCAGCAGCCAAGACGGGGGAGAGGCCTTATCACCCCTCCACTTT
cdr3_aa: CASSQDGGEALSPLHF

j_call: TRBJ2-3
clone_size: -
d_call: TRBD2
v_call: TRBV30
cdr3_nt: TGTGCCTGGAGTTGGGTAGCGGGGTCTAGCACAGATACGCAGTATTTT
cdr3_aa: CAWSWVAGSSTDTQYF

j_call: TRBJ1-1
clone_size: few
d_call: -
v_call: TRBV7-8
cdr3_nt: TGTGCCAGCAGCTTTGCAGGGGATCGCCTAGCTTTCTTT
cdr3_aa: CASSFAGDRLAFF

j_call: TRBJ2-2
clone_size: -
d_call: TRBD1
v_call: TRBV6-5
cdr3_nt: TGTGCCAGCAGTATTCGGACAGGGGCCACCGGGGAGCTGTTTTTT
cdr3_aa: CASSIRTGATGELFF

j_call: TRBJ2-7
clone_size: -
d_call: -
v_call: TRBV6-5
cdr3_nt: TGTGCCAGCAGTTTCATCACAGGGAGCTCCTACGAGCAGTACTTC
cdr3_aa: CASSFITGSSYEQYF

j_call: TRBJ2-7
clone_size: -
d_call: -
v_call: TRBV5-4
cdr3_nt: TGTGCCAGCAGCTTTGGCACCTACGAGCAGTACTTC
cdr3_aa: CASSFGTYEQYF

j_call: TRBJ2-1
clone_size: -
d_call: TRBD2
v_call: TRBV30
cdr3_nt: TGTGCCTGGAAAGGCGGGGGGCCAGATGAGCAGTTCTTC
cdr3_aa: CAWKGGGPDEQFF

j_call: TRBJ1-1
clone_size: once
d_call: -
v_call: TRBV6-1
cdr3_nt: TGTGCCAGCACCTGGCAGACTGAAGCTTTCTTT
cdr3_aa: CASTWQTEAFF

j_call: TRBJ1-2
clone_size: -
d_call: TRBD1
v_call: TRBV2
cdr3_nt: TGTGCCAGCCGACAGGGGGCTGGCTACACCTTC
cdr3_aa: CASRQGAGYTF

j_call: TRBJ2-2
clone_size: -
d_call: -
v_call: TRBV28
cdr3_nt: TGTGCCAGCAGTTTATTGTCAGAGAACACCGGGGAGCTGTTTTTT
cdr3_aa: CASSLLSENTGELFF